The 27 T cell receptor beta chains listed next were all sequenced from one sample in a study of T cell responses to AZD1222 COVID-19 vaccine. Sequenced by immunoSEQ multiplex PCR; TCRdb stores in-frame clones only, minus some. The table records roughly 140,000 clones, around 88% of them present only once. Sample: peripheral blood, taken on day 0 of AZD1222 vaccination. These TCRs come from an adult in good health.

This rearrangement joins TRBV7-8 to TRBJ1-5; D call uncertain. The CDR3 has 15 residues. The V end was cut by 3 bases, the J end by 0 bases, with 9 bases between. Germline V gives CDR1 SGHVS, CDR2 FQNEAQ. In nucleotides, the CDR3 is TGTGCCAGCAGCTTGTATGGCGATAGCAATCAGCCCCAGCATTTT. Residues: CASSLYGDSNQPQHF.

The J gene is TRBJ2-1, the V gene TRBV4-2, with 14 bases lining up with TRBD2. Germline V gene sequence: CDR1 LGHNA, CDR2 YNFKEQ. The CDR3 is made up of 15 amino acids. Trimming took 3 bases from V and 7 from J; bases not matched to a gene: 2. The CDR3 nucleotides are TGTGCCAGCAGCCAGACTAGCGGGAGGGGAAATGAGCAGTTCTTC. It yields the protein CASSQTSGRGNEQFF.

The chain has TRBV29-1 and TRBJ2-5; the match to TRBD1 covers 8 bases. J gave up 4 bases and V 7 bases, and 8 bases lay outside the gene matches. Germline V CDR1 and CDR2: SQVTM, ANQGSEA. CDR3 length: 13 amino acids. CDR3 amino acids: CSALGQGGETQYF. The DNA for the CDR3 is TGCAGCGCCCTCGGACAGGGAGGAGAGACCCAGTACTTC.

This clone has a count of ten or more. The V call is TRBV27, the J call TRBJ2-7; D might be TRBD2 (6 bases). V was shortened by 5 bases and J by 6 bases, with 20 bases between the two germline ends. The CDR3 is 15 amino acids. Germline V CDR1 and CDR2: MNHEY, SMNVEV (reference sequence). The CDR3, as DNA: TGTGCCAGCAGTCCGTCGGGAGCGGCCTTAGCCGAGCAGTACTTC. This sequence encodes CASSPSGAALAEQYF.

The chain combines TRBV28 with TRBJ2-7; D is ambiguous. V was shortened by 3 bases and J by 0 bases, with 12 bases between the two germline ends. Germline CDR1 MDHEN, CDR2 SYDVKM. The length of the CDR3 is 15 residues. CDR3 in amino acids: CASSFEAVSSYEQYF. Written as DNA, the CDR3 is TGTGCCAGCAGTTTTGAGGCCGTAAGCTCCTACGAGCAGTACTTC.

CDR3 sequence (DNA): TGCAGCGTACCGGGACAGGGGACCCACGAGCAGTACTTC. Protein sequence: CSVPGQGTHEQYF. This chain uses TRBV29-1 with TRBJ2-7; 10 nucleotides align to TRBD1. Germline CDR1 and CDR2: SQVTM and ANQGSEA. With V trimmed by 6 bases and J by 5 bases, 7 bases remained unmatched. The length of the CDR3 is 13 residues.

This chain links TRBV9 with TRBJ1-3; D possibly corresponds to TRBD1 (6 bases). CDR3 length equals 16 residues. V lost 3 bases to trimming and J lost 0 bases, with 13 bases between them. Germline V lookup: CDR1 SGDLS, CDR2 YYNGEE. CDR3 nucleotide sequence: TGTGCCAGCAGCGAAATCGACAGGAGCTCTGGAAACACCATATATTTT. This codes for CASSEIDRSSGNTIYF.

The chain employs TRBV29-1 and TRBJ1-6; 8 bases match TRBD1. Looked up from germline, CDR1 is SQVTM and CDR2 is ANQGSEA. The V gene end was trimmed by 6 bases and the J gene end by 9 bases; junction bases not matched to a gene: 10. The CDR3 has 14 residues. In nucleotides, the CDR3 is TGCAGCGTAAAGGACAGGGCAAAGAGTTCACCCCTCCACTTT. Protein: CSVKDRAKSSPLHF.

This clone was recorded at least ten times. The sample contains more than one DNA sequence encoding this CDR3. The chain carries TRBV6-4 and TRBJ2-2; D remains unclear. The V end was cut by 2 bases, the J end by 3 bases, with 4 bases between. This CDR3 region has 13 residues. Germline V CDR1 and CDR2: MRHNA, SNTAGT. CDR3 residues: CASSDRDTGELFF. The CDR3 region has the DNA TGTGCCAGCAGTGACAGGGACACCGGGGAGCTGTTTTTT.

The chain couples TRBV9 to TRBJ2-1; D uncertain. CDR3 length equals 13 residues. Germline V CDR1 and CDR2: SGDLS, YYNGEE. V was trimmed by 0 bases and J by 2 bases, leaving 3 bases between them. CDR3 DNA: TGTGCCAGCAGCGTAGGGGCCTACAATGAGCAGTTCTTC. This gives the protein CASSVGAYNEQFF.

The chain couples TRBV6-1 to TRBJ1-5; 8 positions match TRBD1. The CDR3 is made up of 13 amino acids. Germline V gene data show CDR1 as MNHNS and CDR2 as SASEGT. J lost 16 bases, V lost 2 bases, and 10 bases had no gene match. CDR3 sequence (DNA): TGTGCCAGCAGTGAACATGGGACAGGCCCCTCTCATTTT. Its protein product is CASSEHGTGPSHF.

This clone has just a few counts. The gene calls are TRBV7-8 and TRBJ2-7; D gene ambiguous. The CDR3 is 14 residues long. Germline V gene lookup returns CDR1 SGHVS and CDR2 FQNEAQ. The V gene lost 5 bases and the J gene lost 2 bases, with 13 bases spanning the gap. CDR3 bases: TGTGCCAGCAGCCCCCGGGTCTCCGCCTACGAGCAGTACTTC. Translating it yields CASSPRVSAYEQYF. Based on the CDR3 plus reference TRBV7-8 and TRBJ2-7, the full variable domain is GAGVSQSPRYKVAKRGQDVALRCDPISGHVSLFWYQQALGQGPEFLTYFQNEAQLDKSGLPSDRFFAERPEGSVSTLKIQRTQQEDSAVYLCASSPRVSAYEQYFGPGTRLTVT.

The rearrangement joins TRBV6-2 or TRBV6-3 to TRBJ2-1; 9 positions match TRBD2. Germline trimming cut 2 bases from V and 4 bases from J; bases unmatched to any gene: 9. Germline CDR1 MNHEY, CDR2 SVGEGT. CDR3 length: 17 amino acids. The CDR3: CASSYLRTSVGYNEQFF. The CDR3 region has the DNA TGTGCCAGCAGTTACCTGCGGACTAGCGTAGGGTACAATGAGCAGTTCTTC.

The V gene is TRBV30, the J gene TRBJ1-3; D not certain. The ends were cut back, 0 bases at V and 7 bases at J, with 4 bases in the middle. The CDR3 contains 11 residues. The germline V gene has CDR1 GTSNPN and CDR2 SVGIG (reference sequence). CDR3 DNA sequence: TGTGCCTGGAGTGTAGGGAACACCATATATTTT. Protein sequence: CAWSVGNTIYF.

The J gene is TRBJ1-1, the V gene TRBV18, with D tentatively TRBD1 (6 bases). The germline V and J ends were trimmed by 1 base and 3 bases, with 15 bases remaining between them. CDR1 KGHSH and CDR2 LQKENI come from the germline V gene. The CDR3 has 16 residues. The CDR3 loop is CASSPRSQGQHTEAFF. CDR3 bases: TGTGCCAGCTCACCACGGTCTCAGGGGCAACACACTGAAGCTTTCTTT. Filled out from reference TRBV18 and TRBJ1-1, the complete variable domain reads NAGVMQNPRHLVRRRGQEARLRCSPMKGHSHVYWYRQLPEEGLKFMVYLQKENIIDESGMPKERFSAEFPKEGPSILRIQQVVRGDSAAYFCASSPRSQGQHTEAFFGQGTRLTVV.

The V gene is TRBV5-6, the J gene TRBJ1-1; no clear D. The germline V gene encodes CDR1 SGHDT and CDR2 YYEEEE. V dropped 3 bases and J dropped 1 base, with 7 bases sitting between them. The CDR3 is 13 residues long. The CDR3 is CASSSDTNTEAFF. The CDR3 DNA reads TGTGCCAGCAGCTCAGACACGAACACTGAAGCTTTCTTT.

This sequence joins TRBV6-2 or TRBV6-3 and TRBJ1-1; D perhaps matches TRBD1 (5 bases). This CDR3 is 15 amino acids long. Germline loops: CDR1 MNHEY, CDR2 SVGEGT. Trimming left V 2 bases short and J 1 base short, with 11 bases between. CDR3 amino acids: CASSYVRGWNTEAFF. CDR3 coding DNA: TGTGCCAGCAGTTACGTACGGGGCTGGAACACTGAAGCTTTCTTT.

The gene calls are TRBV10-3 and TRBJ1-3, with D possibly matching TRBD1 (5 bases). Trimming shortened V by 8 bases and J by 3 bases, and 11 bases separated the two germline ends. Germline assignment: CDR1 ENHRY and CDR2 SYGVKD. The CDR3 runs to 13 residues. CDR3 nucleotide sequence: TGTGCCATCGGGGGAGGGGTTGGAAACACCATATATTTT. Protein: CAIGGGVGNTIYF.

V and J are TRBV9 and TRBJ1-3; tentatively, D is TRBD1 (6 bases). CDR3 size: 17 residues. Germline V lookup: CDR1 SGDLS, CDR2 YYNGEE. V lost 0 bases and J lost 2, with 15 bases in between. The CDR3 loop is CASSVAGGPPTGNTIYF. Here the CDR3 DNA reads TGTGCCAGCAGCGTAGCTGGGGGCCCCCCTACTGGAAACACCATATATTTT.

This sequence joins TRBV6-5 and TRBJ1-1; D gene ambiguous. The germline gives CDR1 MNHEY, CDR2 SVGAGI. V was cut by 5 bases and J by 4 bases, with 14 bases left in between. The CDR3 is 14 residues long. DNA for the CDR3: TGTGCCAGCAGTCCACTACAGATTACCACTGAAGCTTTCTTT. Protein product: CASSPLQITTEAFF.

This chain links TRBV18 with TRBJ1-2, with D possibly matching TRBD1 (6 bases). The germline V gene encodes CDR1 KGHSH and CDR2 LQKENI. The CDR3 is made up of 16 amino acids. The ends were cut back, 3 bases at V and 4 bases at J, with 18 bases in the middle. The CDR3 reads CASSPSGDKRGYGYTF. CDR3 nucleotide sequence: TGTGCCAGCTCACCCTCAGGGGACAAAAGGGGCTATGGCTACACCTTC.

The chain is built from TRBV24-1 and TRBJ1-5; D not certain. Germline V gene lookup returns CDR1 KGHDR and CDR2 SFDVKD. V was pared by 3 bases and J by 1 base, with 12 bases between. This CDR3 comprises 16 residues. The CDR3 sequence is CATSDKTRASNQPQHF. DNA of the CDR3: TGTGCCACCAGTGATAAGACGCGGGCCAGCAATCAGCCCCAGCATTTT.

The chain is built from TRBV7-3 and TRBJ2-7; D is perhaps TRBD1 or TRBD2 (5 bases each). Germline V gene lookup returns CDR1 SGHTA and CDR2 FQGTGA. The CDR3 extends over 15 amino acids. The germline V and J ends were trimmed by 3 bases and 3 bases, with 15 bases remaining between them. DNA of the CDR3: TGTGCCAGCAGCTTGGAGGACTCAGGGTTCTACGAGCAGTACTTC. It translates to CASSLEDSGFYEQYF.

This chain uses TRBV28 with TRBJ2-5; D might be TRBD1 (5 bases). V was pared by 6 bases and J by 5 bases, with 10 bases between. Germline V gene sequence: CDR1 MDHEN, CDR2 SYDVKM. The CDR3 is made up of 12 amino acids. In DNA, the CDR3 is TGTGCCAGCAGGAGCGCAGGGGAGACCCAGTACTTC. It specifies CASRSAGETQYF. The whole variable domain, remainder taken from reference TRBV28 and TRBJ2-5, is DVKVTQSSRYLVKRTGEKVFLECVQDMDHENMFWYRQDPGLGLRLIYFSYDVKMKEKGDIPEGYSVSREKKERFSLILESASTNQTSMYLCASRSAGETQYFGPGTRLLVL.

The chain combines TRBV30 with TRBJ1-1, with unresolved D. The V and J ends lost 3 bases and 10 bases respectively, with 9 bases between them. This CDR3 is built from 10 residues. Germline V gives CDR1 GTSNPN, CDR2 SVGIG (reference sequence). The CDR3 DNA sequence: TGTGCCTGGAGCCGAGGTCGAGCTTTCTTT. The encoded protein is CAWSRGRAFF.

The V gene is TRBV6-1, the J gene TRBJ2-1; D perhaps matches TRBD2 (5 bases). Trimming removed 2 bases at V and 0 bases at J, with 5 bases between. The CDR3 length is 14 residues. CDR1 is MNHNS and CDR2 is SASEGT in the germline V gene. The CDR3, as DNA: TGTGCCAGCAGTGAAACTAGCTCCTACAATGAGCAGTTCTTC. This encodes CASSETSSYNEQFF.

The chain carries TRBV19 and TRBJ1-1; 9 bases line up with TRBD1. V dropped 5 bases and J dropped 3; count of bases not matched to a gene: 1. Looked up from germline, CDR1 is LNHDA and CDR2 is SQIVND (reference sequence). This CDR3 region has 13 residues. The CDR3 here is CASSYRGHTEAFF. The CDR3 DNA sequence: TGTGCCAGTAGTTACAGGGGGCACACTGAAGCTTTCTTT.